This TCR beta chain originates from a study of PD-1 blockade in classical Hodgkin lymphoma. This CDR3 region has 13 residues. With V trimmed by 10 bases and J by 4 bases, 6 bases remained unmatched. Data came from immunoSEQ multiplex PCR; TCRdb stores just in-frame clones and leaves some out. The sample lists 95,000 to 120,000 clones, roughly nine tenths occurring once. Each patient experienced a relapse that followed autologous stem cell transplantation, and brentuximab vedotin exposure varied. This material consisted of peripheral blood mononuclear cells (PBMCs), taken before the second cycle of nivolumab. The receptor was derived from a human donor with classical Hodgkin lymphoma. The rearrangement joins TRBV23-1 to TRBJ1-2, with 10 nucleotides matching TRBD1. TRBV23-1 counts as an open reading frame of uncertain function. In DNA form, the CDR3 reads TGCGCCAACCGACAGGGGGCGAGCTATGGCTACACCTTC. Translated, it gives CANRQGASYGYTF.